The sequence of this TCR beta chain was determined in a study of regulatory T cells in long-lasting Graves disease. TCR beta libraries were built with iRepertoire HTBI primers and Arm-PCR of CDR3 regions. TCRdb reprocessed the multiplex PCR reads via MiXCR and lists one record per CDR3 protein. Among 430,000 or so distinct CDR3 sequences listed, 20% to 25% were seen once. V dropped 5 bases and J dropped 8 bases, with 9 bases sitting between them. From germline, CDR1 is SQVTM and CDR2 ANQGSEA. This CDR3 region has 11 residues. Time point: persistent/refractory GD, antithyroid drugs over 5 years with positive TRAb. Extracted PBMC RNA gave rise to the TCR library. This clonotype was detected ten times or more.

This chain uses TRBV29-1 with TRBJ2-2; D remains unclear. The TCR comes from a female donor with Graves disease. Here the sequenced sample was peripheral blood mononuclear cells (PBMCs), taken when the disease was refractory, from a patient treated with antithyroid drugs. The CDR3 bases are TGCAGCGTTACTTCCCTGGGGGAGCTGTTTTTT. This sequence encodes CSVTSLGELFF.